Described below is a single TCR beta chain sequence and its context. TCRdb's copy holds only in-frame clones and misses some; the assay was immunoSEQ multiplex PCR. The table includes fewer than 85,000 clones, approximately 81% detected once. This sample is drawn from a study of glioma-infiltrating T cells after dendritic cell vaccination. This clonotype originated in a human donor with glioblastoma. Sequencing used blood, obtained before dendritic cell vaccination.

The CDR3, as DNA: TGTGCCAGCAGTTCGACAGGGTACCACACTGAAGCTTTCTTT. It codes for CASSSTGYHTEAFF. The V gene is TRBV6-5, the J gene TRBJ1-1; 7 bases are shared with TRBD1. Germline V CDR1 and CDR2: MNHEY, SVGAGI. V lost 4 bases to trimming and J lost 3 bases; unmatched junction nucleotides: 5. The CDR3 has 14 amino acids.